This T cell receptor (beta chain) was profiled in a study of T cell responses to AZD1222 COVID-19 vaccine. General observations from the study: Spike-specific TCR breadth and depth went up after people got two AZD1222 doses. Nearly half of the spike-specific TCRs reportedly recognize variant regions that carry no mutations. Baseline serology detected seropositivity in only six AZD1222 recipients.

Notes on this clone: What it binds is unknown.

V dropped 6 bases and J dropped 1; count of bases not matched to a gene: 9. The CDR3 contains 16 residues. Germline CDR1 is SNHLY and CDR2 is FYNNEI. The protocol was immunoSEQ multiplex PCR, while the TCRdb copy is restricted to in-frame clones and leaves out a portion. This sample has about 120,000 clones; about 89% occur once, and the top ten carry more than 9%. Sequenced material: peripheral blood, taken on day 0 of AZD1222 vaccination. The gene calls are TRBV2 and TRBJ1-1; 9 nucleotides align to TRBD1. The receptor was derived from an adult in good health. DNA for the CDR3: TGTGCCAGCAGACTTACCGGGACAGGGCGGAACACTGAAGCTTTCTTT. Translating it yields CASRLTGTGRNTEAFF.